These T cell receptor beta chains were read from a single sample in a study of Graves' ophthalmopathy and Graves' hyperthyroidism. TCRdb called the multiplex PCR reads again in MiXCR, with one record for every CDR3 protein. The sample carries 350,000 or so distinct CDR3 sequences, roughly 15% recorded once. The specimen was peripheral blood. All receptors derive from an adult man with Graves' ophthalmopathy. Each CDR3 is given with its conserved first and last residue. The order of the fields is V gene, clone size, D gene, J gene, CDR3 protein, CDR3 DNA. A D gene is named only where the DNA matches it firmly. Not every row has a clone size; where given, it reads once, few, many or a size class.

V: TRBV27
size: many
D: TRBD1
J: TRBJ2-2
CDR3: CASSSWTGRSNTGELFF
DNA: TGTGCCAGCTCCTCTTGGACAGGGAGGTCAAACACCGGGGAGCTGTTTTTT

V: TRBV6-6
size: many
D: .
J: TRBJ1-1
CDR3: CASRHGQINTEAFF
DNA: TGTGCCAGCAGACACGGACAGATAAACACTGAAGCTTTCTTT

V: TRBV14
size: many
D: .
J: TRBJ2-5
CDR3: CASSQDGGPAQETQYF
DNA: TGTGCCAGCAGCCAAGATGGGGGGCCGGCTCAAGAGACCCAGTACTTC

V: TRBV2
size: many
D: .
J: TRBJ1-1
CDR3: CASSLDTNTEAFF
DNA: TGTGCCAGCAGCCTAGACACGAACACTGAAGCTTTCTTT

V: TRBV19
size: .
D: .
J: TRBJ1-1
CDR3: CASHGSRTRRKNTEAFF
DNA: TGTGCCTCCCACGGATCTCGGACGAGGCGGAAGAACACTGAAGCTTTCTTT

V: TRBV25-1
size: many
D: .
J: TRBJ1-1
CDR3: CASSGHGGLQAFF
DNA: TGTGCCAGCAGTGGGCACGGGGGACTTCAAGCTTTCTTT

V: TRBV5-1
size: many
D: .
J: TRBJ2-5
CDR3: CASSGGQAQETQYF
DNA: TGCGCCAGCAGCGGTGGGCAGGCCCAAGAGACCCAGTACTTC

V: TRBV30
size: many
D: .
J: TRBJ2-7
CDR3: CAWSEGSYEQYF
DNA: TGTGCCTGGAGTGAGGGGTCCTACGAGCAGTACTTC

V: TRBV6-5
size: .
D: .
J: TRBJ1-6
CDR3: CASSYSPNSPLHF
DNA: TGTGCCAGCAGTTACTCGCCTAATTCACCCCTCCACTTT

V: TRBV24-1
size: many
D: .
J: TRBJ1-5
CDR3: CATSEYSSNQPQHF
DNA: TGTGCCACCAGTGAATACAGTAGCAATCAGCCCCAGCATTTT

V: TRBV5-1
size: many
D: .
J: TRBJ2-5
CDR3: CASSLGVSGPQETQYF
DNA: TGCGCCAGCAGCTTGGGGGTGTCAGGACCCCAAGAGACCCAGTACTTC

V: TRBV6-1
size: many
D: .
J: TRBJ2-5
CDR3: CASSSPGAQYF
DNA: TGTGCCAGCAGTTCACCCGGGGCCCAGTACTTC

V: TRBV10-2
size: once
D: .
J: TRBJ1-1
CDR3: CASSGTIMNTEAFF
DNA: TGCGCCAGCAGTGGTACAATCATGAACACTGAAGCTTTCTTT

V: TRBV20-1
size: .
D: .
J: TRBJ2-2
CDR3: CSAIGKNTGELFF
DNA: TGCAGTGCTATCGGGAAGAACACCGGGGAGCTGTTTTTT

V: TRBV12-3/TRBV12-4
size: .
D: TRBD1
J: TRBJ1-1
CDR3: CASRYLQGNTEASF
DNA: TGTGCCAGCAGATACCTACAGGGGAACACTGAAGCTTCCTTT

V: TRBV7-8
size: many
D: .
J: TRBJ1-1
CDR3: CASSPISEAFF
DNA: TGTGCCAGCAGCCCAATCTCTGAAGCTTTCTTT

V: TRBV19
size: .
D: .
J: TRBJ1-5
CDR3: CASSQNRRNQPQHF
DNA: TGTGCCAGTAGTCAGAATCGGAGGAATCAGCCCCAGCATTTT

V: TRBV12-3/TRBV12-4
size: .
D: .
J: TRBJ1-5
CDR3: CASSLWGGLSNQPQHF
DNA: TGTGCCAGCAGTTTATGGGGGGGGTTAAGCAATCAGCCCCAGCATTTT

V: TRBV4-1
size: many
D: TRBD1
J: TRBJ1-2
CDR3: CASSQAQDRGDYGYTF
DNA: TGCGCCAGCAGCCAAGCTCAGGACAGGGGAGACTATGGCTACACCTTC

V: TRBV6-5
size: many
D: .
J: TRBJ1-6
CDR3: CASSHGLSSPLHF
DNA: TGTGCCAGCAGTCACGGCCTTTCTTCACCCCTCCACTTT

V: TRBV5-1
size: many
D: .
J: TRBJ2-5
CDR3: CASSLEGMSETQYF
DNA: TGCGCCAGCAGCTTGGAGGGGATGTCGGAGACCCAGTACTTC

V: TRBV6-1
size: many
D: .
J: TRBJ1-2
CDR3: CASSDFPGNYGYTF
DNA: TGTGCCAGCAGTGACTTTCCAGGGAATTATGGCTACACCTTC

V: TRBV7-2
size: .
D: .
J: TRBJ1-2
CDR3: CASSLVLGGYGYTF
DNA: TGTGCCAGCAGCTTAGTTTTGGGCGGATATGGCTACACCTTC

V: TRBV2
size: many
D: TRBD2
J: TRBJ2-2
CDR3: CASLIESGSGELFF
DNA: TGTGCCAGCCTCATTGAAAGCGGGAGTGGGGAGCTGTTTTTT

V: TRBV6-2/TRBV6-3
size: many
D: .
J: TRBJ2-7
CDR3: CASLTQARGNLEQYF
DNA: TGTGCCAGCCTTACTCAAGCTAGGGGGAATCTCGAGCAGTACTTC

V: TRBV4-3
size: many
D: .
J: TRBJ1-1
CDR3: CASSHTDGVGAFF
DNA: TGCGCCAGCAGCCATACTGATGGGGTAGGAGCTTTCTTT

V: TRBV5-1
size: many
D: .
J: TRBJ1-3
CDR3: CASRIGTSSGNTIYF
DNA: TGCGCCAGCAGGATCGGCACCAGCTCTGGAAACACCATATATTTT

V: TRBV20-1
size: .
D: .
J: TRBJ2-7
CDR3: CSARVFPLNYEQYF
DNA: TGCAGTGCTCGCGTTTTCCCATTGAACTACGAGCAGTACTTC

V: TRBV3-1
size: many
D: .
J: TRBJ1-6
CDR3: CASSPQGQDSPLHF
DNA: TGTGCCAGCAGCCCACAGGGTCAGGATTCACCCCTCCACTTT

V: TRBV18
size: many
D: TRBD1
J: TRBJ2-7
CDR3: CASSLTGLHEQYF
DNA: TGTGCCAGCTCACTGACAGGGCTCCACGAGCAGTACTTC

V: TRBV6-5
size: many
D: TRBD2
J: TRBJ2-7
CDR3: CASSYRGLPPYEQYF
DNA: TGTGCCAGCAGTTACAGGGGACTACCACCTTACGAGCAGTACTTC

V: TRBV27
size: few
D: TRBD1
J: TRBJ2-5
CDR3: CASTKGWGQGQETQYF
DNA: TGTGCCAGCACCAAAGGGTGGGGACAGGGACAAGAGACCCAGTACTTC

V: TRBV20-1
size: many
D: .
J: TRBJ1-5
CDR3: CSANRENSNQPQHF
DNA: TGCAGTGCTAACAGGGAAAATAGCAATCAGCCCCAGCATTTT

V: TRBV6-1
size: .
D: .
J: TRBJ1-2
CDR3: CASSPTGFNGYTF
DNA: TGTGCCAGCAGTCCTACAGGATTCAATGGCTACACCTTC

V: TRBV6-1
size: .
D: TRBD1
J: TRBJ1-2
CDR3: CASSARQGNGYTF
DNA: TGTGCCAGCAGTGCTCGACAGGGGAATGGCTACACCTTC

V: TRBV19
size: many
D: .
J: TRBJ1-2
CDR3: CASSISGSYGYTF
DNA: TGTGCCAGTAGTATATCAGGGAGCTATGGCTACACCTTC

V: TRBV11-2
size: many
D: TRBD2
J: TRBJ2-5
CDR3: CASTKAGGPSETQYF
DNA: TGTGCCAGTACCAAAGCGGGAGGGCCGTCAGAGACCCAGTACTTC

V: TRBV28
size: .
D: .
J: TRBJ2-7
CDR3: CASSLTGTATYEQYF
DNA: TGTGCCAGCAGTTTGACCGGGACGGCCACCTACGAGCAGTACTTC

V: TRBV11-2
size: many
D: TRBD1
J: TRBJ1-5
CDR3: CASSPQGAAGYQPQHF
DNA: TGTGCCAGCAGTCCCCAGGGGGCTGCCGGATATCAGCCCCAGCATTTT

V: TRBV7-3
size: many
D: .
J: TRBJ2-7
CDR3: CASSLMAGDDEQYF
DNA: TGTGCCAGCAGCTTAATGGCAGGAGACGACGAGCAGTACTTC

V: TRBV7-2
size: many
D: .
J: TRBJ1-2
CDR3: CASSLGGQHYGYTF
DNA: TGTGCCAGCAGCTTAGGGGGGCAGCACTATGGCTACACCTTC

V: TRBV11-2
size: many
D: .
J: TRBJ2-6
CDR3: CASSFTGSGANVLTF
DNA: TGTGCCAGCAGCTTTACGGGCTCTGGGGCCAACGTCCTGACTTTC

V: TRBV10-3
size: many
D: .
J: TRBJ1-1
CDR3: CAIGRDRSPNTEAFF
DNA: TGTGCCATCGGACGAGACAGGAGCCCGAACACTGAAGCTTTCTTT

V: TRBV19
size: many
D: TRBD1
J: TRBJ2-4
CDR3: CASSMRTGGLENIQYF
DNA: TGTGCCAGTAGTATGCGGACAGGGGGACTCGAAAACATTCAGTACTTC

V: TRBV15
size: .
D: .
J: TRBJ1-5
CDR3: CATSRSGWEGGQPQHF
DNA: TGTGCCACCAGCAGATCAGGGTGGGAGGGCGGCCAGCCCCAGCATTTT